The 28 T cell receptor beta chains presented below share a single source sample, sequenced in a study of spatial heterogeneity in lung cancer. This sample's time point: sample taken at primary tumor resection. No cells were sorted before sequencing. The whole RNA sequenced was extracted from tumor, nontumor lung or frozen PBMC. TCRdb reanalysed the 5' RACE reads using MiXCR and keeps one entry per CDR3 protein. This table has approximately 2,500 distinct CDR3 sequences, roughly 30% appearing once. The sample in question was PBMCs, obtained at surgery. All receptors derive from a male donor with early-stage non-small cell lung cancer.

A word on this clonotype: One base away lies a much larger clone, so this may be a sequencing read error. This CDR3 is missing its conserved last phenylalanine or tryptophan, likely due to a read error. The V gene is TRBV29-1, the J gene TRBJ2-1; 10 bases map to TRBD1. The CDR3 totals 14 residues. Germline V gene lookup returns CDR1 SQVTM and CDR2 ANQGSEA. Trimming took 5 bases from V and 4 from J; bases not matched to a gene: 5. As DNA, the CDR3 is TGCAGCGTTTCCGGGACAGGGGTGTACAATGAGCAGTTCTCC. It is translated as CSVSGTGVYNEQFS.

This clonotype came up a few times. This chain joins TRBV12-3 or TRBV12-4 and TRBJ2-1, with D unclear. V was cut by 6 bases and J by 5 bases, with 11 bases left in between. The CDR3 is made up of 13 amino acids. The CDR3 sequence is CASSPGSDNEQFF. CDR3 DNA sequence: TGTGCCAGCAGCCCTGGAAGTGACAATGAGCAGTTCTTC.

Note on this clonotype: A read error may explain this, as a much larger clone is one base away. The chain combines TRBV24-1 with TRBJ1-5; D is unclear. The CDR3 spans 14 residues. Germline V gene sequence: CDR1 KGHDR, CDR2 SFDVKD. The CDR3 is CATSDLGSNQPQRF. CDR3 sequence (DNA): TGTGCCACCAGTGATTTGGGTAGCAATCAGCCCCAGCGTTTT.

This clonotype showed up many times. The V gene is TRBV27, the J gene TRBJ2-3; 7 bases map to TRBD2. CDR1 is MNHEY, CDR2 SMNVEV, per germline (reference sequence). The CDR3 is made up of 15 amino acids. V gave up 6 bases and J gave up 0 bases; unmatched junction bases: 6. The CDR3 bases are TGTGCCAGCAGGAGAAGCGGGGTGAGCACAGATACGCAGTATTTT. Its protein product is CASRRSGVSTDTQYF.

This clonotype appeared many times. The V and J genes are TRBV5-5 and TRBJ1-6; no clear D gene. The CDR3 contains 12 residues. Germline values: CDR1 SGHKS, CDR2 YYEKEE (reference sequence). Trimming left V 1 base short and J 7 bases short, with 3 bases between. CDR3 DNA sequence: TGTGCCAGCAGCTTGCGGAATTCACCCCTCCACTTT. This translates into CASSLRNSPLHF.

This clonotype was recorded once. The J gene is TRBJ2-7, the V gene TRBV30; TRBD1 aligns across 8 bases. Germline V gene lookup returns CDR1 GTSNPN and CDR2 SVGIG (reference sequence). The J segment lost 2 bases and the V segment lost 4 bases, leaving 4 bases of the junction unmatched. The CDR3 is 13 residues long. This chain's CDR3 is CAWKRDRPYEQYF. CDR3 in DNA: TGTGCCTGGAAGAGGGACAGGCCCTACGAGCAGTACTTC.

This clonotype has ten or more counts. The V and J genes are TRBV5-4 and TRBJ2-2; D is undetermined. The CDR3 loop spans 14 amino acids. CDR1 and CDR2 from the germline V gene are SGHNT and YYREEE (reference sequence). Deletions cut 0 bases from V and 6 bases from J, with 9 bases between. CDR3 sequence reads: CASSLVGEAGELFF. The CDR3 DNA reads as TGTGCCAGCAGCTTGGTTGGGGAAGCCGGGGAGCTGTTTTTT. Full variable domain (rest looked up from reference TRBV5-4 and TRBJ2-2): ETGVTQSPTHLIKTRGQQVTLRCSSQSGHNTVSWYQQALGQGPQFIFQYYREEENGRGNFPPRFSGLQFPNYSSELNVNALELDDSALYLCASSLVGEAGELFFGEGSRLTVL.

This clonotype rates as medium-sized (0.01 to 0.1%). V gene TRBV11-2 combines with J gene TRBJ2-1; TRBD1 agrees at 10 bases. The V gene's germline CDR1 is SGHAT and CDR2 FQNNGV. The CDR3 extends over 17 amino acids. Trimming at V came to 1 base and at J to 4 bases, leaving 7 bases not matched to a gene. CDR3 DNA: TGTGCCAGCAGCTTAGTAACCGGGACAGGGGCGTACAATGAGCAGTTCTTC. Amino acid sequence: CASSLVTGTGAYNEQFF.

In the case of this clonotype: Just one base apart from a much larger clone, this may be a read error. The chain couples TRBV7-9 to TRBJ1-5; D is ambiguous. Germline CDR1 is SEHNR and CDR2 is FQNEAQ (reference sequence). The CDR3 runs 12 residues. Trimming removed 5 bases from V and 7 bases from J, with 9 bases in between. The CDR3 nucleotides read TGTGCCAGCAGCCGAACTTCCCAGCCCCAGCATTTT. Protein product: CASSRTSQPQHF. Combining the CDR3 with reference TRBV7-9 and TRBJ1-5 gives the whole variable domain DTGVSQNPRHKITKRGQNVTFRCDPISEHNRLYWYRQTLGQGPEFLTYFQNEAQLEKSRLLSDRFSAERPKGSFSTLEIQRTEQGDSAMYLCASSRTSQPQHFGDGTRLSIL.

This clonotype is categorized as medium-sized. This chain links TRBV3-1 with TRBJ2-7; possibly TRBD1 for D (6 bases). The CDR3 runs 16 residues. Germline loops: CDR1 LGHDT, CDR2 YNNKEL (reference sequence). The ends were cut back, 0 bases at V and 5 bases at J, with 17 bases in the middle. The CDR3 loop is CASSQDKTGLVHEQYF. In DNA form, the CDR3 reads TGTGCCAGCAGCCAAGATAAGACAGGATTGGTACACGAGCAGTACTTC.

This clonotype ranks as medium-sized. V is TRBV10-3 and J is TRBJ2-1, with a weak D call TRBD1 (5 bases). The CDR3 totals 15 residues. Germline V gene lookup returns CDR1 ENHRY and CDR2 SYGVKD. The V end lost 3 bases, the J end lost 0 bases, and 9 bases lay between the germline ends. CDR3 loop: CAISDPTVSYNEQFF. In DNA form, the CDR3 reads TGTGCCATCAGTGACCCGACAGTCTCCTACAATGAGCAGTTCTTC.

The chain is built from TRBV7-3 and TRBJ2-1; D not certain. The CDR3 length is 12 residues. Germline V CDR1 and CDR2: SGHTA, FQGTGA. The V end was cut by 5 bases, the J end by 6 bases, with 8 bases between. CDR3 amino acids: CASSPDSNEQFF. CDR3 bases: TGTGCCAGCAGCCCCGACTCCAATGAGCAGTTCTTC. The full variable domain, in which reference TRBV7-3 and TRBJ2-1 provide the parts outside the CDR3, is GAGVSQTPSNKVTEKGKYVELRCDPISGHTALYWYRQSLGQGPEFLIYFQGTGAADDSGLPNDRFFAVRPEGSVSTLKIQRTERGDSAVYLCASSPDSNEQFFGPGTRLTVL.

This sequence joins TRBV6-5 and TRBJ2-7; maybe TRBD2 (5 bases). Trimming left V 2 bases short and J 3 bases short, with 14 bases between. Germline CDR1 reads MNHEY; CDR2 reads SVGAGI. The CDR3 is made up of 15 amino acids. CDR3 protein: CASSYASSRDYEQYF. CDR3 DNA sequence: TGTGCCAGCAGTTACGCGTCCTCCCGGGACTACGAGCAGTACTTC.

This clonotype has a handful of counts. J is TRBJ2-1 and V is TRBV10-3; maybe TRBD2 (7 bases). Trimming pared 0 bases from V and 11 bases from J, leaving 20 bases between. The CDR3 has 16 amino acids. Germline V CDR1 and CDR2: ENHRY, SYGVKD. The CDR3 sequence is CAISESPGGPDIKQFF. CDR3 DNA: TGTGCCATCAGTGAGTCTCCGGGGGGCCCTGATATTAAGCAGTTCTTC.

This clonotype was observed a single time. The rearrangement links TRBV28 to TRBJ2-1, with 7 bases fitting TRBD2. V lost 2 bases and J lost 4; bases outside the gene matches: 5. Germline CDR1 is MDHEN and CDR2 is SYDVKM. CDR3 length: 15 amino acids. As DNA, the CDR3 is TGTGCCAGCAGTTTACGCGGGAGCCGATACAATGAGCAGTTCTTC. It codes for CASSLRGSRYNEQFF.

This clonotype was counted only a few times. The chain combines TRBV5-1 with TRBJ1-2; D is unclear. The germline V and J ends were trimmed by 0 bases and 4 bases, with 10 bases remaining between them. The CDR3 length is 14 residues. Germline CDR1 and CDR2: SGHRS and YFSETQ. CDR3 nucleotide sequence: TGCGCCAGCAGCTTGGACCGGTTCACCTATGGCTACACCTTC. It codes for CASSLDRFTYGYTF.

In its sample, this clonotype was seen many times. This sequence joins TRBV7-9 and TRBJ1-4; D unclear. The CDR3 loop spans 16 amino acids. Trimming cost V 1 base and J 0 bases, with 9 bases left between them. Germline V lookup: CDR1 SEHNR, CDR2 FQNEAQ (reference sequence). CDR3 sequence (DNA): TGTGCCAGCAGCTTAGTGTCGCACGCAACTAATGAAAAACTGTTTTTT. It translates to CASSLVSHATNEKLFF.

This clonotype is deemed medium-sized (0.01 to 0.1%). The CDR3 here is CASSLLPANTDTQYF. DNA for the CDR3: TGTGCCAGCAGTCTACTCCCCGCCAACACAGATACGCAGTATTTT. The chain combines TRBV5-5 with TRBJ2-3; no definite D call. The CDR3 length is 15 residues. Germline-derived CDR1 and CDR2 are SGHKS and YYEKEE (reference sequence). The ends were cut back, 5 bases at V and 2 bases at J, with 15 bases in the middle.

This sequence joins TRBV14 and TRBJ2-1, with TRBD1 matching over 9 bases. V dropped 3 bases and J dropped 3; count of bases not matched to a gene: 12. Per the germline V gene, CDR1 is SGHDN and CDR2 is FVKESK. CDR3 length: 18 residues. DNA of the CDR3: TGTGCCAGCAGCCATGTCGATCCGGACAGGGGATTCTACAATGAGCAGTTCTTC. Amino acid sequence: CASSHVDPDRGFYNEQFF. The variable domain in full, completed from reference TRBV14 and TRBJ2-1, reads EAGVTQFPSHSVIEKGQTVTLRCDPISGHDNLYWYRRVMGKEIKFLLHFVKESKQDESGMPNNRFLAERTGGTYSTLKVQPAELEDSGVYFCASSHVDPDRGFYNEQFFGPGTRLTVL.

This clonotype was seen many times. The rearrangement links TRBV12-3 or TRBV12-4 to TRBJ2-7; D is possibly TRBD2 (5 bases). This CDR3 has 14 residues. The germline V and J ends were trimmed by 6 bases and 2 bases, with 14 bases remaining between them. The CDR3 DNA reads as TGTGCCAGCAGCCGCGGACTTGGAGCCTACGAGCAGTACTTC. It codes for CASSRGLGAYEQYF.

This clonotype was picked up many times. J is TRBJ1-4 and V is TRBV28, with D possibly matching TRBD1 (5 bases). This CDR3 is 15 amino acids long. CDR1 and CDR2 from the germline V gene are MDHEN and SYDVKM. Trimming removed 1 base at V and 4 bases at J, with 10 bases between. The CDR3 DNA is TGTGCCAGCAGTTTATCGGGGACCTTTAATGAAAAACTGTTTTTT. Its protein product is CASSLSGTFNEKLFF.

Turning to this clonotype: A much larger clone differs by one base, so this may be a read error. A read error is likely, as this CDR3 ends without the conserved phenylalanine or tryptophan. The V and J genes are TRBV15 and TRBJ1-1, with a tentative D call TRBD1 (5 bases). Per germline, CDR1 LNHNV and CDR2 YYDKDF (reference sequence). V lost 5 bases to trimming and J lost 4 bases, with 11 bases between them. The CDR3 covers 13 residues. This CDR3 reads CATSRTRSTEAFY. The CDR3 region has the DNA TGTGCCACCAGCCGGACACGAAGCACTGAAGCTTTCTAT.

The chain joins TRBV6-2 or TRBV6-3 to TRBJ2-4; D is possibly TRBD2 (5 bases). Deletions cut 6 bases from V and 7 bases from J, with 10 bases between. The CDR3 length is 12 residues. Germline CDR1 reads MNHEY; CDR2 reads SVGEGT. The CDR3 region has the DNA TGTGCCAGCAGCCCGGACTGGAACATTCAGTACTTC. Its protein is CASSPDWNIQYF.

This clonotype occurred many times. The chain combines TRBV5-5 with TRBJ2-5; 9 bases line up with TRBD1. CDR3 size: 15 residues. The germline V gene encodes CDR1 SGHKS and CDR2 YYEKEE (reference sequence). With V trimmed by 4 bases and J by 5 bases, 9 bases remained unmatched. The CDR3 is CASSPYRGQGETQYF. The CDR3 DNA sequence: TGTGCCAGCAGCCCGTACAGGGGGCAGGGGGAGACCCAGTACTTC.

In DNA form, the CDR3 reads TGCAGCGTTTGGGAGGTCACGCAGTATTTT. Translated: CSVWEVTQYF. This sequence joins TRBV29-1 and TRBJ2-3; D is perhaps TRBD2 (6 bases). The V end was cut by 5 bases, the J end by 9 bases, with 9 bases between. CDR1 SQVTM and CDR2 ANQGSEA come from the germline V gene. This CDR3 comprises 10 residues.

The DNA of the CDR3 is TGCAGTGCTCACCCGGGACTAGCGGACCCCTACGAGCAGTACTTC. It specifies CSAHPGLADPYEQYF. The chain couples TRBV20-1 to TRBJ2-7; 11 positions agree with TRBD2. Germline trimming cut 5 bases from V and 2 bases from J; bases unmatched to any gene: 8. Germline values: CDR1 DFQATT, CDR2 SNEGSKA (reference sequence). The CDR3 has 15 amino acids.

This clonotype appeared many times. The rearrangement joins TRBV4-1 to TRBJ2-2; no clear D. The ends were cut back, 4 bases at V and 3 bases at J, with 15 bases in the middle. The V gene's germline CDR1 is MGHRA and CDR2 YSYEKL. This CDR3 spans 16 amino acids. The CDR3 bases are TGCGCCAGCAGCCTCAGAGCGCTATCCGACACCGGGGAGCTGTTTTTT. It encodes CASSLRALSDTGELFF.

This clonotype was observed at least ten times. The genes are TRBV5-4 and TRBJ1-1, with a tentative D call TRBD1 (6 bases). Trimming cost V 2 bases and J 2 bases, with 10 bases left between them. The CDR3 is made up of 14 amino acids. Germline CDR1 and CDR2: SGHNT and YYREEE (reference sequence). This CDR3 is CASSFGRGNTEAFF. Here the CDR3 DNA reads TGTGCCAGCAGCTTCGGCAGGGGAAACACTGAAGCTTTCTTT.